Listed below are T cell receptor beta chains from one sample, sequenced in a study of cytomegalovirus exposure and HLA in healthy donors. Sequenced by immunoSEQ multiplex PCR; TCRdb stores in-frame clones only, minus some. Here the sample spans 150,000 to 200,000 clones, about two thirds being singletons. The source material was PBMCs. The receptors were gathered from a woman aged 18-29 years in good health and CMV-seropositive. Both conserved end residues are part of each CDR3. The D gene is left open where the match is weak. Not all rows give a size; the values are once, few, many and, for expanded clones, a class.

size	V	D	length	J	CDR3	DNA
-	TRBV13	TRBD2	18	TRBJ2-3	CASSPTSGGEAVKDTQYF	TGTGCCAGCAGCCCAACTAGCGGGGGTGAAGCCGTCAAAGATACGCAGTATTTT
-	TRBV9	TRBD1	13	TRBJ1-1	CASSVEGAGSAFF	TGTGCCAGCAGCGTAGAGGGGGCAGGTTCGGCTTTCTTT
-	TRBV6-1	TRBD1	15	TRBJ1-2	CASTFTGTGDYGYTF	TGTGCCAGCACCTTTACAGGGACAGGAGACTATGGCTACACCTTC
-	TRBV2	TRBD1	17	TRBJ1-6	CASRAGGIISNNSPLHF	TGTGCCAGCCGGGCAGGGGGAATTATTTCAAATAATTCACCCCTCCACTTT
once	TRBV2	-	12	TRBJ1-1	CARQSLNTEAFF	TGTGCCAGACAGAGTCTAAACACTGAAGCTTTCTTT
few	TRBV28	TRBD1	15	TRBJ1-5	CASSMTGGSNQPQHF	TGTGCCAGCAGCATGACAGGGGGGAGCAATCAGCCCCAGCATTTT
-	TRBV5-1	-	15	TRBJ2-6	CASSSDMRGANVLTF	TGCGCCAGCAGCTCGGATATGAGGGGGGCCAACGTCCTGACTTTC
-	TRBV21-1	-	17	TRBJ2-2	CASSKDHPGLNTGELFF	TGTGCCAGCAGCAAAGATCACCCGGGACTGAACACCGGGGAGCTGTTTTTT
-	TRBV19	-	13	TRBJ1-5	CASSIARGQPQHF	TGTGCCAGTAGTATCGCCAGGGGACAGCCCCAGCATTTT
-	TRBV5-1	TRBD2	17	TRBJ2-2	CASSGGLAGVQTGELFF	TGCGCCAGCAGCGGGGGACTAGCGGGAGTTCAGACCGGGGAGCTGTTTTTT
-	TRBV5-1	-	13	TRBJ2-1	CASSLFPYNEQFF	TGCGCCAGCAGCTTGTTCCCATACAATGAGCAGTTCTTC
-	TRBV19	TRBD2	13	TRBJ2-1	CASRFPGGNEQFF	TGTGCCAGTCGATTCCCGGGGGGGAATGAGCAGTTCTTC
few	TRBV6-1	TRBD1	16	TRBJ2-7	CASSGGTGDKPYEQYF	TGTGCCAGCAGTGGCGGGACAGGGGATAAACCCTACGAGCAGTACTTC
-	TRBV5-1	TRBD2	17	TRBJ2-2	CASSLGAGGGNTGELFF	TGCGCCAGCAGCTTGGGAGCGGGAGGTGGTAACACCGGGGAGCTGTTTTTT